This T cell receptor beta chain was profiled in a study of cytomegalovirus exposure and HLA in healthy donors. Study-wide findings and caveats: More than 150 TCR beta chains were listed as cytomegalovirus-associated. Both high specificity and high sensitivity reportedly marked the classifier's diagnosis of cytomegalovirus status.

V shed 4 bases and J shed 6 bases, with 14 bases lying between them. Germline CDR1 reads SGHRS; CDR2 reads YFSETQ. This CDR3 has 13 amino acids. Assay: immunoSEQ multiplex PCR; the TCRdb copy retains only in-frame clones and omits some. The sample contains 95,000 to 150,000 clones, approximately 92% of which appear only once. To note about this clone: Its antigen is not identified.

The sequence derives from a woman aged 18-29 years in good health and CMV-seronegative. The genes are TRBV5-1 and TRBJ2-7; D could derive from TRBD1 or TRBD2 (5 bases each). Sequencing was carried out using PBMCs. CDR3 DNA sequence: TGCGCCAGCAGCCCAATGGGTGGGGGCGAGCAGTACGTC. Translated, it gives CASSPMGGGEQYV.